Listed below are T cell receptor beta chains from one sample, sequenced in a study of metastatic and nonmetastatic thyroid tumors. TCRdb re-clonotyped the PCR reads via MiXCR. The data show about 16,000 clones, with roughly 14% seen just once and 15% to 20% held by the top ten. The material sequenced was blood. These receptors originate from a female donor with papillary thyroid cancer or a benign thyroid nodule (not recorded which). Some clones in this sample may be carry-over from other donors' samples. Each CDR3 is given with its conserved first and last residue. D genes are given only for firm matches. Clone sizes are given selectively: once, few, many, or a class where the clone is expanded.

v_call	clone_size	j_call	d_call	cdr3_aa	cdr3_nt
TRBV20-1	many	TRBJ1-5	TRBD1	CSASRGQGYQQPQHF	TGCAGTGCTAGTAGGGGGCAGGGTTATCAACAGCCCCAGCATTTT
TRBV5-1	NA	TRBJ2-5	NA	CASTRDIQETQYF	TGCGCCAGTACACGGGACATCCAAGAGACCCAGTACTTC
TRBV24-1	medium-sized	TRBJ2-7	TRBD1	CATSDCVTGPYEQYF	TGTGCCACCAGTGATTGTGTGACAGGGCCCTACGAGCAGTACTTC
TRBV5-1	medium-sized	TRBJ2-2	NA	CASSLMGGGQDGELFF	TGCGCCAGCAGCTTGATGGGCGGGGGACAGGACGGGGAGCTGTTTTTT
TRBV2	many	TRBJ2-5	NA	CASSGGEETQYF	TGTGCCAGCAGTGGGGGGGAGGAGACCCAGTACTTC
TRBV30	many	TRBJ1-1	NA	CAWRAGSHTEAFF	TGTGCCTGGAGGGCCGGTAGCCACACTGAAGCTTTCTTT
TRBV5-1	NA	TRBJ1-1	NA	CASSSSPGPSARNTEAFF	TGCGCCAGCAGCTCCTCCCCGGGCCCCTCCGCAAGAAACACTGAAGCTTTCTTT
TRBV15	many	TRBJ1-2	NA	CATSRDVSDDYGYTF	TGTGCCACCAGCAGAGATGTCTCGGACGACTATGGCTACACCTTC
TRBV7-9	NA	TRBJ2-3	NA	CASSPWVTTDTQYF	TGTGCCAGCAGCCCCTGGGTAACCACAGATACGCAGTATTTT
TRBV19	many	TRBJ2-5	TRBD1	CASSGQGAGETQYF	TGTGCCAGTTCAGGACAGGGGGCCGGGGAGACCCAGTACTTC
TRBV5-5	many	TRBJ2-1	NA	CASSLASLEDEQFF	TGTGCCAGCAGCTTGGCAAGTTTGGAAGATGAGCAGTTCTTC
TRBV11-2	NA	TRBJ2-2	NA	CASSPRDVWMKRELFF	TGTGCCAGCAGCCCCCGGGACGTCTGGATGAAGAGGGAGCTGTTTTTT
TRBV2	many	TRBJ2-1	TRBD2	CASSESLAGGTYNEQFF	TGTGCCAGCAGTGAATCTCTAGCGGGGGGTACCTACAATGAGCAGTTCTTC
TRBV28	NA	TRBJ2-3	NA	CASTTGPRETQYF	TGTGCCAGCACCACGGGACCTCGCGAGACCCAGTATTTT
TRBV11-3	NA	TRBJ2-3	NA	CASSLFDRSDTQYF	TGTGCCAGCAGCTTATTCGATCGATCGGATACGCAGTATTTT
TRBV3-1	NA	TRBJ2-7	NA	CASSQGTPGWYEQYF	TGTGCCAGCAGCCAAGGAACCCCAGGGTGGTACGAGCAGTACTTC
TRBV5-6	many	TRBJ2-7	TRBD1	CASSLMDRARGEQYF	TGTGCCAGCAGCTTGATGGACAGGGCAAGGGGCGAGCAGTACTTC
TRBV5-1	many	TRBJ1-1	NA	CASSLVQNKAEAFF	TGCGCCAGCAGCTTGGTACAGAACAAAGCTGAAGCTTTCTTT
TRBV6-1	NA	TRBJ1-5	NA	CARSHPGNQPQHF	TGTGCCAGAAGTCACCCTGGCAATCAGCCCCAGCATTTT
TRBV11-1	many	TRBJ2-3	TRBD2	CASSFRAGGRTDTQYF	TGTGCCAGCAGCTTTAGAGCGGGAGGACGCACAGATACGCAGTATTTT
TRBV6-1	many	TRBJ2-5	NA	CASNPSTGTQETQYF	TGTGCCAGCAACCCCTCCACAGGAACGCAAGAGACCCAGTACTTC
TRBV11-2	many	TRBJ2-5	TRBD2	CASSFVASGSQYF	TGTGCCAGCAGCTTCGTCGCTAGCGGGTCCCAGTACTTC
TRBV18	many	TRBJ2-6	NA	CASYSGANVLTF	TGTGCCAGCTACTCTGGGGCCAACGTCCTGACTTTC